Listed below are T cell receptor beta chains from one sample, sequenced in a study of blood T cell repertoires in COVID-19. TCRdb's table, derived via immunoSEQ multiplex PCR, lists solely in-frame clones and lacks some. The table lists about 150,000 clones, around 80% of them singletons. Sequences were obtained from PBMCs or T cells enriched from blood (not recorded which). The receptors come from a woman aged 45-59 years who had recovered from COVID-19. Each CDR3 is given with its conserved first and last residue. A D gene is named only where the DNA matches it firmly. A clone size is listed for some rows: how often the clone was seen (once, few, many), or a class if it is expanded.

clone_size: NA
j_call: TRBJ1-6
v_call: TRBV2
d_call: NA
cdr3_nt: TGTGCCAGCAGCGCCCAGGGTGGTGGGGCACCCCTCCACTTT
cdr3_aa: CASSAQGGGAPLHF

clone_size: few
j_call: TRBJ2-2
v_call: TRBV19
d_call: TRBD1
cdr3_nt: TGTGCCAGTTGGCCGAGCCGGGACAGGGGGCACACCGGGGAGCTGTTTTTT
cdr3_aa: CASWPSRDRGHTGELFF

clone_size: many
j_call: TRBJ1-6
v_call: TRBV28
d_call: TRBD1
cdr3_nt: TGTGCCAGCAGTTGGGGAACAGGGGTTCCCTCTAATTCACCCCTCCACTTT
cdr3_aa: CASSWGTGVPSNSPLHF

clone_size: NA
j_call: TRBJ2-1
v_call: TRBV27
d_call: TRBD2
cdr3_nt: TGTGCCAGCAGTTTAGTGGCGGGGGGGCCCTACAATGAGCAGTTCTTC
cdr3_aa: CASSLVAGGPYNEQFF

clone_size: NA
j_call: TRBJ2-2
v_call: TRBV7-9
d_call: NA
cdr3_nt: TGTGCCAGCAGCTTAGGTCAGGGGACCGGGGAGCTGTTTTTT
cdr3_aa: CASSLGQGTGELFF

clone_size: NA
j_call: TRBJ1-1
v_call: TRBV7-9
d_call: TRBD1
cdr3_nt: TGTGCCAGCAGCGCCGCGGACAGGGGCATGAACACTGAAGCTTTCTTT
cdr3_aa: CASSAADRGMNTEAFF

clone_size: NA
j_call: TRBJ1-4
v_call: TRBV5-6
d_call: TRBD1
cdr3_nt: TGTGCCAGCAGCTTTGGACAGGGTACAACTAATGAAAAACTGTTTTTT
cdr3_aa: CASSFGQGTTNEKLFF

clone_size: NA
j_call: TRBJ1-3
v_call: TRBV5-4
d_call: NA
cdr3_nt: TGTGCCAGCAGCTCAGCTACCGGGACTGAAGGAAACACCATATATTTT
cdr3_aa: CASSSATGTEGNTIYF

clone_size: few
j_call: TRBJ1-5
v_call: TRBV28
d_call: TRBD1
cdr3_nt: TGTGCCAGCAGTTATACAGGGGTGTATAGCAATCAGCCCCAGCATTTT
cdr3_aa: CASSYTGVYSNQPQHF

clone_size: NA
j_call: TRBJ2-1
v_call: TRBV4-1
d_call: NA
cdr3_nt: TGCGCCAGCGGGGGGGCTAGAAATGAGCAGTTCTTC
cdr3_aa: CASGGARNEQFF

clone_size: NA
j_call: TRBJ1-1
v_call: TRBV19
d_call: NA
cdr3_nt: TGTGCCAGTATTGAACAGGTGAACACTGAAGCTTTCTTT
cdr3_aa: CASIEQVNTEAFF

clone_size: NA
j_call: TRBJ2-7
v_call: TRBV27
d_call: TRBD2
cdr3_nt: TGTGCCAGCAGTTTATCGATGGGGGGGGAGCAGTACTTC
cdr3_aa: CASSLSMGGEQYF

clone_size: once
j_call: TRBJ2-3
v_call: TRBV19
d_call: TRBD2
cdr3_nt: TGTGCCAGTCGCTTTAGCGGGGCGGCTGTCACAGATACGCAGTATTTT
cdr3_aa: CASRFSGAAVTDTQYF

clone_size: NA
j_call: TRBJ2-1
v_call: TRBV7-8
d_call: TRBD2
cdr3_nt: TGTGCCAGCAGTTCAAGCGGGGGTCTAAATGAGCAGTTCTTC
cdr3_aa: CASSSSGGLNEQFF

clone_size: NA
j_call: TRBJ1-6
v_call: TRBV5-4
d_call: TRBD1
cdr3_nt: TGTGCCAGCAGCCGAAAGGGACAGGGCCCAAATTCACCCCTCCACTTT
cdr3_aa: CASSRKGQGPNSPLHF

clone_size: NA
j_call: TRBJ2-7
v_call: TRBV7-9
d_call: NA
cdr3_nt: TGTGCCAGCAGCTTAGTGAAGGGACATTCCTACGAGCAGTACTTC
cdr3_aa: CASSLVKGHSYEQYF

clone_size: once
j_call: TRBJ1-5
v_call: TRBV28
d_call: TRBD1
cdr3_nt: TGTGCCAGCAGTTTTAACAGGGGGCTAGTGGGTCAGCCCCAGCATTTT
cdr3_aa: CASSFNRGLVGQPQHF

clone_size: few
j_call: TRBJ1-6
v_call: TRBV19
d_call: NA
cdr3_nt: TGTGCCAGTCGAGGGGGGGGCTCACCCCTCCACTTT
cdr3_aa: CASRGGGSPLHF

clone_size: NA
j_call: TRBJ1-4
v_call: TRBV7-8
d_call: TRBD1
cdr3_nt: TGTGCCAGCAGTCTAAGACCCTCGGGGACAGGGGGCAGGGGAACTAATGAAAAACTGTTTTTT
cdr3_aa: CASSLRPSGTGGRGTNEKLFF

clone_size: NA
j_call: TRBJ1-2
v_call: TRBV19
d_call: TRBD1
cdr3_nt: TGTGCCAGTATAAAAGGGAGGGACAGGACCTATGGCTACACCTTC
cdr3_aa: CASIKGRDRTYGYTF

clone_size: NA
j_call: TRBJ2-5
v_call: TRBV5-1
d_call: TRBD2
cdr3_nt: TGCGCCCGCAGCTTGGGGCTAGCGGGGGGGCCCGGGCAAGAGACCCAGTACTTC
cdr3_aa: CARSLGLAGGPGQETQYF

clone_size: NA
j_call: TRBJ1-2
v_call: TRBV7-2
d_call: NA
cdr3_nt: TGTGCCAGCAGCTTAGGGACATATGCGGGCTACACCTTC
cdr3_aa: CASSLGTYAGYTF

clone_size: few
j_call: TRBJ1-2
v_call: TRBV5-1
d_call: NA
cdr3_nt: TGCGCCAGCAGCTTAGGGGGACGGGACTATGGCTACACCTTC
cdr3_aa: CASSLGGRDYGYTF

clone_size: NA
j_call: TRBJ2-5
v_call: TRBV3-1/TRBV3-2
d_call: NA
cdr3_nt: TGTGCCAGCAGCCAAGCGGTGACGAGGGCCGGCGGGACCCAGTACTTC
cdr3_aa: CASSQAVTRAGGTQYF

clone_size: NA
j_call: TRBJ1-3
v_call: TRBV29-1
d_call: NA
cdr3_nt: TGCAGCGTTGCGCCGGGGACTGGAAACACCATATATTTT
cdr3_aa: CSVAPGTGNTIYF

clone_size: once
j_call: TRBJ1-2
v_call: TRBV18
d_call: TRBD1
cdr3_nt: TGTGCCAGCTCACCGGGACAGGGAACCTTTAACTATGGCTACACCTTC
cdr3_aa: CASSPGQGTFNYGYTF

clone_size: NA
j_call: TRBJ2-1
v_call: TRBV5-1
d_call: TRBD2
cdr3_nt: TGCGCCAGCAGCTTCGAGGGGACTACGCAGTTCTTC
cdr3_aa: CASSFEGTTQFF

clone_size: NA
j_call: TRBJ1-4
v_call: TRBV10-2
d_call: NA
cdr3_nt: TGCGCCAGCAGTTTAGCGGGGTCTGAAAAACTGTTTTTT
cdr3_aa: CASSLAGSEKLFF

clone_size: NA
j_call: TRBJ2-3
v_call: TRBV9
d_call: TRBD2
cdr3_nt: TGTGCCAGCAGCGTAGAGACTAGCGGGCATACGCAGTATTTT
cdr3_aa: CASSVETSGHTQYF

clone_size: NA
j_call: TRBJ2-2
v_call: TRBV4-1
d_call: TRBD2
cdr3_nt: TGCGCCAGCAGCCAAGCATGGCGGACTAGCGGGGCCTCGAGCACCGGGGAGCTGTTTTTT
cdr3_aa: CASSQAWRTSGASSTGELFF

clone_size: NA
j_call: TRBJ2-7
v_call: TRBV28
d_call: TRBD2
cdr3_nt: TGTGCCAGCAGTTTGTGGCGGGGGGCCTACGAGCAGTACTTC
cdr3_aa: CASSLWRGAYEQYF

clone_size: NA
j_call: TRBJ1-6
v_call: TRBV18
d_call: NA
cdr3_nt: TGTGCCAGCTCACCGTCGGGGAATTCACCCCTCCACTTT
cdr3_aa: CASSPSGNSPLHF

clone_size: few
j_call: TRBJ2-5
v_call: TRBV10-1
d_call: TRBD2
cdr3_nt: TGCGCCAGCAGTGAGTCTGGACTAGCGGGGGGATTCAGGGAGACCCAGTACTTC
cdr3_aa: CASSESGLAGGFRETQYF

clone_size: NA
j_call: TRBJ1-2
v_call: TRBV25-1
d_call: NA
cdr3_nt: TGTGCCAGCAGTGAATCTGGGACTTCTTATGGCTACACCTTC
cdr3_aa: CASSESGTSYGYTF

clone_size: NA
j_call: TRBJ2-1
v_call: TRBV19
d_call: NA
cdr3_nt: TGTGCCAGTATCGGAGTCGGGGGTTTATTCTTC
cdr3_aa: CASIGVGGLFF

clone_size: NA
j_call: TRBJ1-3
v_call: TRBV7-2
d_call: NA
cdr3_nt: TGTGCCAGCAGCCCCCCTAGCTACTTCTCCTCTGGAAACACCATATATTTT
cdr3_aa: CASSPPSYFSSGNTIYF

clone_size: NA
j_call: TRBJ1-1
v_call: TRBV10-3
d_call: TRBD1
cdr3_nt: TGTGCCATCAGTGAGAACAGGGGGTATACTGAAGCTTTCTTT
cdr3_aa: CAISENRGYTEAFF

clone_size: NA
j_call: TRBJ2-3
v_call: TRBV6-5
d_call: TRBD2
cdr3_nt: TGTGCCAGCAGTTACTTCGGGGGGGGCGATACGCAGTATTTT
cdr3_aa: CASSYFGGGDTQYF

clone_size: NA
j_call: TRBJ1-1
v_call: TRBV2
d_call: TRBD1
cdr3_nt: TGTGCCAGCAGTGTCAGGGGGCATGATACTGAAGCTTTCTTT
cdr3_aa: CASSVRGHDTEAFF

clone_size: once
j_call: TRBJ1-2
v_call: TRBV7-9
d_call: NA
cdr3_nt: TGTGCCAGCAGCTTAGCGGGGGCGGACTATGGCTACACCTTC
cdr3_aa: CASSLAGADYGYTF

clone_size: NA
j_call: TRBJ2-2
v_call: TRBV5-1
d_call: NA
cdr3_nt: TGCGCCAGCAGCCTTCAACAGGGCGCGAACACCGGGGAGCTGTTTTTT
cdr3_aa: CASSLQQGANTGELFF

clone_size: once
j_call: TRBJ2-7
v_call: TRBV5-5
d_call: TRBD1
cdr3_nt: TGTGCCAGCAGCTTGGCCGGGACAGGGAAAGAAGGCGAGCAGTACTTC
cdr3_aa: CASSLAGTGKEGEQYF

clone_size: NA
j_call: TRBJ1-3
v_call: TRBV5-4
d_call: TRBD1
cdr3_nt: TGTGCCAGCAGCGACCGCTCCCAGGGGGTTGGAAACACCATATATTTT
cdr3_aa: CASSDRSQGVGNTIYF

clone_size: NA
j_call: TRBJ2-2
v_call: TRBV4-1
d_call: NA
cdr3_nt: TGCGCCAGCAGCCACAAACAGGGTTCGCCCACCGGGGAGCTGTTTTTT
cdr3_aa: CASSHKQGSPTGELFF

clone_size: few
j_call: TRBJ1-1
v_call: TRBV5-8
d_call: TRBD1
cdr3_nt: TGTGCCAGCAGCCGTTACAGGGGAACTGAAGCTTTCTTT
cdr3_aa: CASSRYRGTEAFF